This T cell receptor (beta chain) came from a study of cytomegalovirus exposure and HLA in healthy donors. PCR primers comprised 60 Vbeta and 13 Jbeta primers. The table came from immunoSEQ multiplex PCR; TCRdb's copy has only in-frame clones and leaves some out. This sample has about 120,000 clones, with more than 15% found just once. This clone occurred a few times. The CDR3 runs 18 residues. Germline V lookup: CDR1 SEHNR, CDR2 FQNEAQ (reference sequence). V lost 1 base to trimming and J lost 1 base; unmatched junction nucleotides: 5. The chain couples TRBV7-9 to TRBJ2-6; 9 positions match TRBD1. Material for sequencing was PBMCs. The clonotype was recovered from a female donor in good health and CMV-seropositive. The CDR3 reads CASSLDTGGLSGANVLTF. The CDR3, as DNA: TGTGCCAGCAGCTTAGATACAGGGGGCTTGTCTGGGGCCAACGTCCTGACTTTC.